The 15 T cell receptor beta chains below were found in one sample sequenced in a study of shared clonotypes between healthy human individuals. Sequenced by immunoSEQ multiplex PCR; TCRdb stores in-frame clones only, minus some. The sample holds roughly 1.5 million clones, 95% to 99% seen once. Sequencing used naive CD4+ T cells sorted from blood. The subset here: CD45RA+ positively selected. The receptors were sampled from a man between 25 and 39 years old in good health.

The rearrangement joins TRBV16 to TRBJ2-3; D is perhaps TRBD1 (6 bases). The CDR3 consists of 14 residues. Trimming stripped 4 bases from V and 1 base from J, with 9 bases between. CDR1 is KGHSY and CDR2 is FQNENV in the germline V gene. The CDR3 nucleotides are TGTGCCAGCAGCCCAGGGGTTGGCACAGATACGCAGTATTTT. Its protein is CASSPGVGTDTQYF.

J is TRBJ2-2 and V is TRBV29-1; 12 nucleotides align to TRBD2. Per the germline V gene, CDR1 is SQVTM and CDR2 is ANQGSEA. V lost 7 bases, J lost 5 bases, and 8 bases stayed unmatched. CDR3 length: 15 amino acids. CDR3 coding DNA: TGCAGCGCCACCGGGACTAGCGGGTATACCGGGGAGCTGTTTTTT. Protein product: CSATGTSGYTGELFF.

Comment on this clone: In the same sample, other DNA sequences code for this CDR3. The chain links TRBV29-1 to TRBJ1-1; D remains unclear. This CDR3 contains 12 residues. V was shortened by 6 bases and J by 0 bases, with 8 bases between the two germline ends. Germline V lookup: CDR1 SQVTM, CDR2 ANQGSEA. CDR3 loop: CSVVRVNTEAFF. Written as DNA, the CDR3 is TGCAGCGTGGTAAGGGTGAACACTGAAGCTTTCTTT.

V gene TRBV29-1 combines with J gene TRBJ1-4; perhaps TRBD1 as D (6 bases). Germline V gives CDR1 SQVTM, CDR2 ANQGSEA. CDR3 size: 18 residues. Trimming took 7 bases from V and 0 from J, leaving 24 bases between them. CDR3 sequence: CSAGGDTGYLATNEKLFF. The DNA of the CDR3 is TGCAGCGCCGGGGGGGACACCGGGTATCTTGCAACTAATGAAAAACTGTTTTTT.

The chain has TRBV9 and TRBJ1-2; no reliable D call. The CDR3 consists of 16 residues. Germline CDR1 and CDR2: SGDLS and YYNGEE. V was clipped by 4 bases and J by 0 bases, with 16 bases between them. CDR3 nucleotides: TGTGCCAGCAGCCCCTTCCAGGCTACCTCTAACTATGGCTACACCTTC. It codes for CASSPFQATSNYGYTF.

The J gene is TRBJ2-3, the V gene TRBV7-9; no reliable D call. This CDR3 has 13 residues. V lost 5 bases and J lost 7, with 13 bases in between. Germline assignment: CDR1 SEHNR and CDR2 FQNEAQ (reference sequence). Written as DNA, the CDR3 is TGTGCCAGCAGCAGAGAGATAGGGAATACGCAGTATTTT. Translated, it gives CASSREIGNTQYF.

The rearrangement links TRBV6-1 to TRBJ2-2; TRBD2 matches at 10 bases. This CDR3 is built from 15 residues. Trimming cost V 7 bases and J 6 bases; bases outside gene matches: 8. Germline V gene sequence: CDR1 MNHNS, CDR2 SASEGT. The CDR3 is CASTGTSAGAGELFF. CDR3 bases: TGTGCCAGCACCGGGACTAGCGCGGGGGCCGGGGAGCTGTTTTTT.

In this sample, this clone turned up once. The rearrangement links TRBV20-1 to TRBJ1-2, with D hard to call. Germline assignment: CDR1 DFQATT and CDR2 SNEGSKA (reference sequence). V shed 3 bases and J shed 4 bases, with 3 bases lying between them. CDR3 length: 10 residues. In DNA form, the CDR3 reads TGCAGTGCTAGCCTCTATGGCTACACCTTC. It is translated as CSASLYGYTF.

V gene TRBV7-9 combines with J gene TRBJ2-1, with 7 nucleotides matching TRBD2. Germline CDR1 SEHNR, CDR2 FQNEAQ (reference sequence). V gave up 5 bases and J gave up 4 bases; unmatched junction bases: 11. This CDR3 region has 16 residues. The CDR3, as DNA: TGTGCCAGCAGCCCAACCGGGACTACCAAATACAATGAGCAGTTCTTC. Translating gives CASSPTGTTKYNEQFF.

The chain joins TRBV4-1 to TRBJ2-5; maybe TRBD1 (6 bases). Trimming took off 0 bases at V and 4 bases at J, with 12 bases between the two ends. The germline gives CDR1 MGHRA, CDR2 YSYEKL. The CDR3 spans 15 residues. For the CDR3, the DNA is TGCGCCAGCAGCCAAGAAGGCAGGGGTCGAGAGACCCAGTACTTC. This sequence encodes CASSQEGRGRETQYF.

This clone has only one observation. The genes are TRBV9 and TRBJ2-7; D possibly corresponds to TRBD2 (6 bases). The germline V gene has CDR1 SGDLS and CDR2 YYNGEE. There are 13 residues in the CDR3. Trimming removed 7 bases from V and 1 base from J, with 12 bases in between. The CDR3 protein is CASSGAGSYEQYF. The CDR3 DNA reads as TGTGCCAGCTCCGGGGCGGGGTCCTACGAGCAGTACTTC.

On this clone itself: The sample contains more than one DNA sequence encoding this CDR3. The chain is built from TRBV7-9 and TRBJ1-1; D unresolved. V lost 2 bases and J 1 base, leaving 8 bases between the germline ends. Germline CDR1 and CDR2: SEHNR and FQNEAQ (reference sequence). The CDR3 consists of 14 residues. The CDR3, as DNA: TGTGCCAGCAGCTTATCGGGTAGGAACACTGAAGCTTTCTTT. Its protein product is CASSLSGRNTEAFF.

The CDR3 bases are TGTGCCAGCAGTTTAAACTCCAGGCTTGTCTACGAGCAGTACTTC. It translates to CASSLNSRLVYEQYF. V and J are TRBV27 and TRBJ2-7, with D uncertain. The germline V gene encodes CDR1 MNHEY and CDR2 SMNVEV (reference sequence). CDR3 length: 15 residues. V dropped 2 bases and J dropped 3 bases, with 14 bases sitting between them.

The CDR3: CASSLATTNYGYTF. The CDR3 coding sequence is TGTGCCAGCAGCTTAGCAACGACTAACTATGGCTACACCTTC. V and J are TRBV7-2 and TRBJ1-2; D is undetermined. The CDR3 is 14 amino acids. Germline values: CDR1 SGHTA, CDR2 FQGNSA. V lost 0 bases, J lost 0 bases, and 5 bases lay in between.

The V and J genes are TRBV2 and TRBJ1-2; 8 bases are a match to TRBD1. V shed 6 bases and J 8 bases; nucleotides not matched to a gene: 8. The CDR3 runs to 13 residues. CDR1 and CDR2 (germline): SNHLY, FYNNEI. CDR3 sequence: CASRADRAGGYTF. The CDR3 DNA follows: TGTGCCAGCAGGGCGGACAGGGCTGGCGGCTACACCTTC.